The clone carrying this T cell receptor beta chain was counted a few times. What it binds is unknown. The CDR3 consists of 15 residues. Trimming took off 8 bases at V and 5 bases at J, with 22 bases between the two ends. The V gene's germline CDR1 is MDHEN and CDR2 SYDVKM. This record belongs to a study of CD8 T cells in ankylosing spondylitis. General observations from the study: CD8+ by phenotype, disease-linked clones were relatively rare in peripheral blood. Reports of some motif variants in reactive arthritis synovial fluid and blood predate this one.

TCRdb redid the calling of the 5' RACE reads with MiXCR, one entry per CDR3 protein. The table includes about 150,000 distinct CDR3 sequences, 25% to 35% detected once. The clonotype comes from a male donor with ankylosing spondylitis. The V gene is TRBV28, the J gene TRBJ2-7, with a weak D call TRBD1 (6 bases). What was sequenced was synovial fluid, either unsorted or a sorted T cell fraction (not recorded which). The CDR3 DNA sequence: TGTGCCAGCCCGACACTTTACAGGGTCGTACACGAGCAGTACTTC. Residues: CASPTLYRVVHEQYF.